Shown below are 9 T cell receptor beta chains from a single sample sequenced in a study of cytomegalovirus exposure and HLA in healthy donors. The study ran its PCR with 60 Vbeta and 13 Jbeta primers. The assay was immunoSEQ multiplex PCR, and TCRdb's table has in-frame clones only and misses some. The sample consists of some 120,000 clones, around 74% of them appearing once. Source material: PBMCs. The receptors derive from a woman aged 50 to 65 in good health and CMV-seropositive.

The chain couples TRBV6-6 to TRBJ2-2, with 11 bases aligning to TRBD1. The CDR3 totals 13 residues. Germline V CDR1 and CDR2: MNHNY, SVGAGI (reference sequence). With V trimmed by 11 bases and J by 2 bases, 1 base remained unmatched. This chain's CDR3 is CAGQGANTGELFF. As DNA, the CDR3 is TGTGCCGGACAGGGGGCAAACACCGGGGAGCTGTTTTTT.

The rearrangement links TRBV5-1 to TRBJ1-2; D may be TRBD1 (5 bases). V was shortened by 2 bases and J by 7 bases, with 15 bases between the two germline ends. The CDR3 extends over 14 amino acids. Germline-derived CDR1 and CDR2 are SGHRS and YFSETQ. For the CDR3, the DNA is TGCGCCAGCAGCTTAGGAGGGACCTCGGGTGGCTACACCTTC. Its protein product is CASSLGGTSGGYTF.

This clone was recorded a few times. One end of the junction is discordant with germline, which a read error may explain. The gene calls are TRBV7-9 and TRBJ2-1, with 8 bases fitting TRBD2. This CDR3 is 12 amino acids long. Germline lookup yields CDR1 SEHNR and CDR2 FQNEAQ (reference sequence). CDR3 protein: CASSFSGGLSIF. The CDR3 nucleotides are TGTGCCAGCAGCTTCTCGGGGGGGCTCTCGATCTTC.

The chain uses TRBV4-2 and TRBJ1-6; D is undetermined. The CDR3 extends over 13 amino acids. Trimming left V 0 bases short and J 9 bases short, with 6 bases between. CDR1 and CDR2 from the germline V gene are LGHNA and YNFKEQ. CDR3 sequence reads: CASSQDRGSPLHF. CDR3 bases: TGTGCCAGCAGCCAAGATCGGGGTTCACCCCTCCACTTT.

V and J are TRBV6-5 and TRBJ1-2; 10 bases agree with TRBD1. Germline CDR1 is MNHEY and CDR2 is SVGAGI. The CDR3 has 13 residues. J gave up 8 bases and V 5 bases, and 5 bases lay outside the gene matches. CDR3 DNA: TGTGCCAGCAGTCAGGGACAGGGGCTAGGCTACACCTTC. Its protein is CASSQGQGLGYTF.

The chain combines TRBV15 with TRBJ1-2; 8 bases map to TRBD1. V dropped 5 bases and J dropped 3; count of bases not matched to a gene: 2. Germline lookup yields CDR1 LNHNV and CDR2 YYDKDF (reference sequence). This CDR3 has 13 residues. The CDR3 sequence: CATSRDRYYGYTF. The CDR3 DNA follows: TGTGCCACCAGCCGGGACAGGTACTATGGCTACACCTTC.

This clone was seen only once. The CDR3 coding sequence is TGTGCCAGTAGTACCGGGGGGATGGGCCGGGAGACCCAGTACTTC. Protein sequence: CASSTGGMGRETQYF. V and J are TRBV19 and TRBJ2-5; TRBD2 matches at 7 bases. This CDR3 comprises 15 residues. V lost 4 bases to trimming and J lost 5 bases; unmatched junction nucleotides: 10. Germline loops: CDR1 LNHDA, CDR2 SQIVND (reference sequence). Drawing the rest from reference TRBV19 and TRBJ2-5, the complete variable domain is DGGITQSPKYLFRKEGQNVTLSCEQNLNHDAMYWYRQDPGQGLRLIYYSQIVNDFQKGDIAEGYSVSREKKESFPLTVTSAQKNPTAFYLCASSTGGMGRETQYFGPGTRLLVL.

The V and J genes are TRBV27 and TRBJ2-7; no definite D call. Germline lookup yields CDR1 MNHEY and CDR2 SMNVEV (reference sequence). The CDR3 is 14 amino acids. V was pared by 5 bases and J by 5 bases, with 16 bases between. In nucleotides, the CDR3 is TGTGCCAGCAGTCCCGATCCAGGATCCGACGAGCAGTACTTC. This translates into CASSPDPGSDEQYF.

The V gene is TRBV9, the J gene TRBJ2-2, with 8 bases identical to TRBD2. Germline V gene sequence: CDR1 SGDLS, CDR2 YYNGEE. The CDR3 is 15 residues long. The V and J ends lost 4 bases and 6 bases, in that order; junction bases with no gene match: 8. The CDR3 loop reads CASSLPHSGAGELFF. CDR3 DNA sequence: TGTGCCAGCAGCCTCCCCCATAGCGGGGCCGGGGAGCTGTTTTTT.